Listed below are T cell receptor beta chains from one sample, sequenced in a study of blood T cells in healthy people across ages. TCRdb independently ran MiXCR on the 5' RACE reads; one entry per CDR3 protein. This sample carries 850,000 to 1,000,000 distinct CDR3 sequences, just over 50% of them seen once, and the ten largest clones take about a fifth. The material sequenced was blood. The receptors stem from a woman aged 55-69 years in good health. Both conserved end residues are part of each CDR3. D genes are given only for firm matches. Rows give clone size only sometimes, using once, few, many, or a class for an expanded clone.

>once|NA|TRBV7-2|TRBJ1-2
TGTGCCAGCAGCTTAGGGCAGCCACCCACCGCCTATGACTACACCTTC
CASSLGQPPTAYDYTF
>NA|TRBD2|TRBV7-9|TRBJ2-1
TGTGCCAGCGAATCTAGCGGGAAGGTAAATGAGCAGTTCTTC
CASESSGKVNEQFF
>NA|NA|TRBV12-3/TRBV12-4|TRBJ2-3
TGTGCCAGCAGTTTCAACTTCGGCGGGGAGACTAGCACAGATACGCAGTATTTT
CASSFNFGGETSTDTQYF
>few|NA|TRBV6-5|TRBJ2-7
TGTGCCAGCAGTTCCATGTTAGCGGCTGTGGGCTCCTACGAGCAGTACTTC
CASSSMLAAVGSYEQYF
>many|NA|TRBV7-2|TRBJ2-1
TGCGCCAGCAGCTTGGCAGGGACCTACAATGAGCAGTTCTTC
CASSLAGTYNEQFF
>NA|TRBD2|TRBV7-3|TRBJ2-4
TGTGCCAGCAGCTTACTAGCGGCGGACATTCAGTACTTC
CASSLLAADIQYF
>NA|NA|TRBV15|TRBJ2-5
TGTGCCACCAGCAGAGATCAGCAAGAGACCCAGTACTTC
CATSRDQQETQYF
>NA|NA|TRBV11-1|TRBJ2-3
TGTGCCAGCAGCGACGGGCCTTTTAGCACAGATACGCAGTATTTT
CASSDGPFSTDTQYF
>NA|TRBD1|TRBV20-1|TRBJ2-1
TGCAGTGCTAGAGAAACAGAACAGGGGCGACTTGAGCAGTTCTTC
CSARETEQGRLEQFF
>NA|NA|TRBV12-3/TRBV12-4|TRBJ2-1
TGTGCCAGCACCTCAAGCCCGGGTCTTAATGAGCAGTTCTTC
CASTSSPGLNEQFF
>NA|NA|TRBV20-1|TRBJ2-3
TGCAGTGCTAGAGATTTAGGGGCTGCAGATACGCAGTATTTT
CSARDLGAADTQYF
>NA|TRBD2|TRBV12-3/TRBV12-4|TRBJ2-7
TGTGCCAGCAGTGGCGGGAGGGGAAGTATCGCCGAGCAGTACTTC
CASSGGRGSIAEQYF
>NA|TRBD2|TRBV20-1|TRBJ2-1
TGCAGTGATCGGACTAGCGGGCCTTACAATGAGCAGTTCTTC
CSDRTSGPYNEQFF
>NA|NA|TRBV20-1|TRBJ2-3
TGCGGTGCTCAAGGGACCCGTTGGGGGACGCAGTATTTT
CGAQGTRWGTQYF
>once|NA|TRBV29-1|TRBJ1-1
TGCAGCGTCGATGGGGGGGTAAGGACTGAAGCTTTCTTT
CSVDGGVRTEAFF
>NA|TRBD2|TRBV5-1|TRBJ2-6
TGCGCCAGCAGCCGGGAGGAGGCAAGGGCCAACGTCCCGACTTTC
CASSREEARANVPTF
>NA|NA|TRBV6-5|TRBJ1-6
TGTGCCAGCAGTTACAGGGGACCGAATTCACCCCTCCACTTT
CASSYRGPNSPLHF
>NA|NA|TRBV2|TRBJ2-7
TGTGCCAGCAGTGACGGCGGGGAACCCTACGGGCAGTACTTC
CASSDGGEPYGQYF
>NA|TRBD2|TRBV27|TRBJ2-5
TGTACCAGCAGTTTAGTCCCCGGTCTAGCGGGACGAGGGACCCAGTACTTC
CTSSLVPGLAGRGTQYF
>many|TRBD2|TRBV4-3|TRBJ2-1
TGCGCCAGCGCGCCCGGGGGATTATCGGGACTAGTTGGCAATGAGCAGTTCTTC
CASAPGGLSGLVGNEQFF
>once|NA|TRBV2|TRBJ2-7
TGTGCCAGCAGAATGAATGTGAAGAGCTACGAGCAGTACTTC
CASRMNVKSYEQYF
>NA|NA|TRBV7-3|TRBJ2-5
TGTGCCAGCAGCTTAAGTGTCAACAGAGAAGAGACCCAGTACTTC
CASSLSVNREETQYF
>NA|NA|TRBV13|TRBJ1-1
TGTGCCAGCAGCTTAGGCCCGGGAGGGAGCACTGAAGCTTTCTTT
CASSLGPGGSTEAFF
>once|NA|TRBV12-3/TRBV12-4|TRBJ1-1
TGTGCCAGCAGTTTATCTTCGTTTTGGGAGGGAAACACTGAAGCTTTCTTT
CASSLSSFWEGNTEAFF
>few|NA|TRBV28|TRBJ2-1
TGTGCCAGCAGTTATCTTAGCAGTGAGCAGTTCTTC
CASSYLSSEQFF
>NA|NA|TRBV6-2/TRBV6-3|TRBJ1-6
TGTGCCAGCAGAGCGATAAGGAATTCACCCCTCCACTTT
CASRAIRNSPLHF
>NA|NA|TRBV6-2/TRBV6-3|TRBJ1-2
TGTGCCAGCACCCAGTACCCAGTAGGATTTGGTGGCTACACCTTC
CASTQYPVGFGGYTF
>NA|TRBD2|TRBV9|TRBJ2-5
TGTGCCAGCAGCATTGGACTAGCGGGAGAGCGAGAGACCCAGTACTTC
CASSIGLAGERETQYF
>NA|TRBD2|TRBV7-9|TRBJ2-3
TGTGCCAGCAGCGTCACTAGCGGGAGGGCCCAAGATACGCAGTATTTT
CASSVTSGRAQDTQYF
>NA|TRBD1|TRBV4-1|TRBJ1-2
TGCGCCAGCAGCCAACCTCGGGACAGGGGGAGCCAAACCCAAACCAACTATGGCTACACCTTC
CASSQPRDRGSQTQTNYGYTF
>NA|TRBD2|TRBV20-1|TRBJ2-5
TGCAGTGCTAGAGGGTTGGGGGGGAGACGGGAGACCCAGTACTTC
CSARGLGGRRETQYF
>NA|NA|TRBV11-3|TRBJ2-2
TGTGCCAGCAGATCCATCGCGAACACCGGGGAGCTGTTTTTT
CASRSIANTGELFF
>NA|NA|TRBV20-1|TRBJ2-7
TGCAGTGCTAGTAACAGAGAGACCTACGAGCAGTACTTC
CSASNRETYEQYF
>NA|NA|TRBV21-1|TRBJ2-2
TGTGCCAGCAACAGGACAGGGGGGACCGGGGAGCTGTTTTTT
CASNRTGGTGELFF
>once|NA|TRBV7-3|TRBJ2-6
TGTGCCAGCAGCTTAACTCCATCCTCCTCTGGGGCCAACGTCCTGACTTTC
CASSLTPSSSGANVLTF
>NA|NA|TRBV3-1|TRBJ2-7
TGTGCCAGCAGCCTGCAGAACTACGAGCAGTACTTC
CASSLQNYEQYF
>few|NA|TRBV7-2|TRBJ2-7
TGTGCCAGCAGCTTACAGTCGGGAGAGTCGGTCGAGCAGTACTTC
CASSLQSGESVEQYF
>NA|TRBD1|TRBV27|TRBJ2-5
TGTGCCAGCAGCAAATTACAGGGGTTGGAGACCCAGTACTTC
CASSKLQGLETQYF
>NA|TRBD2|TRBV20-1|TRBJ2-1
TGCAGTGGTCAGCCGGGAGGTCAGGGAGAGCAGTTCTTC
CSGQPGGQGEQFF
>NA|NA|TRBV20-1|TRBJ2-5
TGCAGTGCTAGCCCGAGAGCTTGGGAGACCCAGTACTTC
CSASPRAWETQYF
>NA|NA|TRBV29-1|TRBJ2-1
TGCAGCGTTGAAGATCTGCGGGAATATAGCTTCTCCTACAATGAGCAGTTCTTC
CSVEDLREYSFSYNEQFF
>NA|TRBD2|TRBV20-1|TRBJ2-3
TGCAGTGCTAGCCCCTCAGGACTAGCGGGTGCGGATACGCAGTATTTT
CSASPSGLAGADTQYF
>many|NA|TRBV2|TRBJ2-3
TGTGCCAGCAGTGTGGGTTCTACGCAGTATTTT
CASSVGSTQYF
>NA|NA|TRBV13|TRBJ1-2
TGTGCCAGCAGCTTAGACAGACGCTATGGCTACACCTTC
CASSLDRRYGYTF
>NA|TRBD1|TRBV11-1|TRBJ1-2
TGTGCCAGCAGCTTCACCGGGACAGACTATGGCTACACCTTC
CASSFTGTDYGYTF
>few|NA|TRBV20-1|TRBJ2-3
TGCAGTGCCACAGGGAGTTGGAGAGATACGCAGTATTTT
CSATGSWRDTQYF
>NA|TRBD1|TRBV27|TRBJ1-4
TGTGCCAGCAGTTCGAACAGGGGGCGGGGTGCCGAAAAACTGTTTTTT
CASSSNRGRGAEKLFF
>NA|NA|TRBV12-3/TRBV12-4|TRBJ2-6
TGTGCCAGCAGCCCGCTACGCCCGGCAGGGCTGAGCTCTGGGGCCAACGTCCTGACTTTC
CASSPLRPAGLSSGANVLTF
>NA|TRBD1|TRBV27|TRBJ1-2
TGTGCCAGTCCTACTACAGGGGGCTATGGCTACACCTTC
CASPTTGGYGYTF
>NA|TRBD1|TRBV16|TRBJ1-4
TGTGCCAGCAGCCGAACCGGGACAGAAAGGAAAAAACTGTTTTTT
CASSRTGTERKKLFF
>NA|NA|TRBV20-1|TRBJ2-1
TGCAGTGCTAGAATAGATCAGCCCTACAATGAGCAGTTCTTC
CSARIDQPYNEQFF